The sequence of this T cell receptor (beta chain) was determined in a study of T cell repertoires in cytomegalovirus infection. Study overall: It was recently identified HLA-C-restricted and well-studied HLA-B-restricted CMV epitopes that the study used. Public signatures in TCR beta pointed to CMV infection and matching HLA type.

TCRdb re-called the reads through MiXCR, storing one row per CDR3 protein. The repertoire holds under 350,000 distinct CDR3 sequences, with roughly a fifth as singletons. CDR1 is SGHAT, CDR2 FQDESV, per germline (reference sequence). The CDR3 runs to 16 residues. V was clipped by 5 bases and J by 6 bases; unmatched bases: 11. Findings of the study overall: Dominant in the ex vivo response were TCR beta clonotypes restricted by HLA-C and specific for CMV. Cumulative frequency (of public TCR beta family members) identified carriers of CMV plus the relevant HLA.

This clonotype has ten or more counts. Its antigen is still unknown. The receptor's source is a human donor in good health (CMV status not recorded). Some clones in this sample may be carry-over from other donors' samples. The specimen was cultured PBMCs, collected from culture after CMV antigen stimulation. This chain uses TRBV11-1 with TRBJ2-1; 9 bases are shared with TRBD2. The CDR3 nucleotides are TGTGCCAGCAGCCCGTCGGCCCTAGCGGGGACCAATGAGCAGTTCTTC. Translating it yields CASSPSALAGTNEQFF.